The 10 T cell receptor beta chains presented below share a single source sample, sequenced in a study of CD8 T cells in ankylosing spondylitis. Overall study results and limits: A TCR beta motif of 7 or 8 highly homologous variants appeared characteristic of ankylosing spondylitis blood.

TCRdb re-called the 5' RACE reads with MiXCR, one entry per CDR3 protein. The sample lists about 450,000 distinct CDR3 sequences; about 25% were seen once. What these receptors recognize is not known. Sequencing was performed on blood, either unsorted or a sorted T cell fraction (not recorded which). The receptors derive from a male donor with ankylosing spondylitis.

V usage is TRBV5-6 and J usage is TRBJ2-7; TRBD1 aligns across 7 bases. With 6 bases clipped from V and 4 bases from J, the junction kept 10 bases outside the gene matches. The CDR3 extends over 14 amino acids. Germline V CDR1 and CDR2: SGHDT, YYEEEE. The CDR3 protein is CASTPRGLLYEQYV. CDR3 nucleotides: TGTGCCAGCACGCCGAGGGGGCTTTTGTACGAGCAGTACGTC.

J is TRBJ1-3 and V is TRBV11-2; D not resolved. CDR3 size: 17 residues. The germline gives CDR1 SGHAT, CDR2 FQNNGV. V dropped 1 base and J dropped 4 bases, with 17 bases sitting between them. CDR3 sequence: CASSLGGYRHRGNTIYF. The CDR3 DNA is TGTGCCAGCAGCTTAGGGGGTTACCGACACAGAGGAAACACCATATATTTT.

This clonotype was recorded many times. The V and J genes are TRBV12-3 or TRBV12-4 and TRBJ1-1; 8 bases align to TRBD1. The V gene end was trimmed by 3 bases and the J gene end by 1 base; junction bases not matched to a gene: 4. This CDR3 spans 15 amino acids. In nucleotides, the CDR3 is TGTGCCAGCAGTTTGGCAGGGGGCCCGAACACTGAAGCTTTCTTT. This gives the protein CASSLAGGPNTEAFF.

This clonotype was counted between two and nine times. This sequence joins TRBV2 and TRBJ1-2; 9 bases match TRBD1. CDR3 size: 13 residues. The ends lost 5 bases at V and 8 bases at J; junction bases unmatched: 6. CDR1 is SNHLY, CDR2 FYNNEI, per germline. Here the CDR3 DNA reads TGTGCCAGCAGTACGGACAGGGGAGGGGGCTACACCTTC. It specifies CASSTDRGGGYTF.

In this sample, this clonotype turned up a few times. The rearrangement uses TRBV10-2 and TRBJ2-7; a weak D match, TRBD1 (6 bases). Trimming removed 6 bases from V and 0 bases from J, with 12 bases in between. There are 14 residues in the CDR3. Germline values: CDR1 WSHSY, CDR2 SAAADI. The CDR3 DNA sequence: TGCGCCAGCAGGGGGACAAGTCGCTCCTACGAGCAGTACGTC. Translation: CASRGTSRSYEQYV.

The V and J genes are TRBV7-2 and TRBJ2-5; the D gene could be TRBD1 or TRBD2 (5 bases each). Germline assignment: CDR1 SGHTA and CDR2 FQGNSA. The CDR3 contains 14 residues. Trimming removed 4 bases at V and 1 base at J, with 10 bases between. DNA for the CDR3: TGTGCCAGCAGCTGGGCAGGGACCCAAGAGACCCAGTACTTC. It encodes CASSWAGTQETQYF.

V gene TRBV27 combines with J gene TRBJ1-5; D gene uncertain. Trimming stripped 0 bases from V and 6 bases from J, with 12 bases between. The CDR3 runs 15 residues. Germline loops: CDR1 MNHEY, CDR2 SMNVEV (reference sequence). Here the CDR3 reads CASSLSASPSQPQHF. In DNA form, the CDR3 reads TGTGCCAGCAGTTTATCAGCGTCTCCAAGTCAGCCCCAGCATTTT.

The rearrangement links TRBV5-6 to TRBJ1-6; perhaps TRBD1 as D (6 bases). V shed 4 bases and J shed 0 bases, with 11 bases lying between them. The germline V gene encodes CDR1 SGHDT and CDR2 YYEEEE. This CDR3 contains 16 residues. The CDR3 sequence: CASSHTGSSYNSPLHF. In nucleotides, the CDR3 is TGTGCCAGCAGCCATACAGGGAGCTCCTATAATTCACCCCTCCACTTT.

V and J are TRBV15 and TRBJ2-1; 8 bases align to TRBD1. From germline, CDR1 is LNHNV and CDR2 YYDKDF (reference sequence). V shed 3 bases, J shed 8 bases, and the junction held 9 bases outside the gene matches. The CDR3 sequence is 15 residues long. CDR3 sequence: CATSRVQGARYEQFF. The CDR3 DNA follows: TGTGCCACCAGCAGGGTTCAGGGGGCGCGCTATGAGCAGTTCTTC.

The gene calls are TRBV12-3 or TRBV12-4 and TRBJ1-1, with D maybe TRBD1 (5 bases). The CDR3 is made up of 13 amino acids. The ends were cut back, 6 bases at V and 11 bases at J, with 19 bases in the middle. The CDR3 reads CASSGRGAGGAFF. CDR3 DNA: TGTGCCAGCAGCGGACGGGGCGCAGGTGGGGCTTTCTTT.